This T cell receptor beta chain was captured by sequencing in a study of shared clonotypes between healthy human individuals. Free of recent acute infections or vaccinations, the donors were healthy HIV-negative adults. The donors were all Caucasian adults (living in Nashville, Tennessee). Genomic DNA from unsorted samples was obtained from around 100 million PBMCs (per sample). Genomic DNA from each subset was divided evenly over several immunoSEQ plates. Method: immunoSEQ multiplex PCR; TCRdb's copy keeps in-frame clones and lacks some. The data hold about 490,000 clones, with around 80% observed a single time. This CDR3 region has 16 residues. Trimming pared 3 bases from V and 0 bases from J, leaving 14 bases between. Germline assignment: CDR1 LNHDA and CDR2 SQIVND (reference sequence).

The sequenced sample consisted of PBMCs. The receptor was isolated from a middle-aged woman in good health. Some clones in this sample may be carry-over from other donors' samples. The chain uses TRBV19 and TRBJ1-2; unclear D gene. CDR3 residues: CASSMRFRVPNYGYTF. The CDR3 DNA reads TGTGCCAGTAGTATGAGGTTCCGGGTCCCTAACTATGGCTACACCTTC.